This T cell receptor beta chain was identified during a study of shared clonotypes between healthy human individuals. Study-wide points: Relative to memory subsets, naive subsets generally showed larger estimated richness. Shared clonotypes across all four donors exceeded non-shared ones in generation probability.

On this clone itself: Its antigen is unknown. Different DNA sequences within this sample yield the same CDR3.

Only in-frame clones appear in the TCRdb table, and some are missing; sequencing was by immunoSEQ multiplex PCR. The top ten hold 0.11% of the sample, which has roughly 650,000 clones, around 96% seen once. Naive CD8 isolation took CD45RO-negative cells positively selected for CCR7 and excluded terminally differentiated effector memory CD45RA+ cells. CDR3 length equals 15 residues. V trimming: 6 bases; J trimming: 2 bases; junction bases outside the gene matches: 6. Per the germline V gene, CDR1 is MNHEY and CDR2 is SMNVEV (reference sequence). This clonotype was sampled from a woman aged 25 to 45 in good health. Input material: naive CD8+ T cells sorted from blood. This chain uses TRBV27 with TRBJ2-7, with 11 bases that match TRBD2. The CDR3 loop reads CASSPGTSGTYEQYF. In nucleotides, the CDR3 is TGTGCCAGCAGCCCCGGGACTAGCGGTACCTACGAGCAGTACTTC.